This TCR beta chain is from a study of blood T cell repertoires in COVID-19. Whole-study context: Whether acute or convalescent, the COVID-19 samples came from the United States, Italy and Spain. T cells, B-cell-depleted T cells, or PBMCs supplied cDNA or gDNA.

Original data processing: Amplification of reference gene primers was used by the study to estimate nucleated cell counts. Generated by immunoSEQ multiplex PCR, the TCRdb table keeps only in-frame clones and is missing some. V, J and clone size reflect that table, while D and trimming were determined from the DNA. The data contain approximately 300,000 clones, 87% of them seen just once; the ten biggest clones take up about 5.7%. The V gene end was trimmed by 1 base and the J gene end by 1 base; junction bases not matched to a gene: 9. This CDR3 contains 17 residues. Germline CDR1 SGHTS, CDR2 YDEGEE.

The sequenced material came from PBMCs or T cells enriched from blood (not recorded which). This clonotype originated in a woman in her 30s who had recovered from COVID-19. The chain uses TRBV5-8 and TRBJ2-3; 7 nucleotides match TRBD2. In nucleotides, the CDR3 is TGTGCCAGCAGCTTGCCGGGAGGATCGATACGCACAGATACGCAGTATTTT. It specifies CASSLPGGSIRTDTQYF. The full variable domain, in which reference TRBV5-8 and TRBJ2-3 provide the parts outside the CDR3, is EAGVTQSPTHLIKTRGQQATLRCSPISGHTSVYWYQQALGLGLQFLLWYDEGEERNRGNFPPRFSGRQFPNYSSELNVNALELEDSALYLCASSLPGGSIRTDTQYFGPGTRLTVL.